The next 11 T cell receptor beta chains were all read from a single sample in a study of cytomegalovirus exposure and HLA in healthy donors. Amplification used 60 Vbeta primers and 13 Jbeta primers. Sequenced by immunoSEQ multiplex PCR; TCRdb stores in-frame clones only, minus some. This listing includes 70,000 or so clones. Source material: PBMCs. The receptors were sampled from a female donor in good health and CMV-seropositive.

This chain connects TRBV9 to TRBJ2-3; weak D call: TRBD2 (6 bases). The CDR3 totals 15 residues. Germline CDR1 SGDLS, CDR2 YYNGEE. V was shortened by 7 bases and J by 8 bases, with 23 bases between the two germline ends. CDR3 in DNA: TGTGCCAGCGCCGAGGGGACCTCCGCCGGGGGTACGCAGTATTTT. Its translation: CASAEGTSAGGTQYF.

Concerning this clone itself: Germline and junction disagree at one end, which may indicate a read error. The chain uses TRBV7-9 and TRBJ1-1; maybe TRBD1 (5 bases). This CDR3 is built from 12 residues. Germline V CDR1 and CDR2: SEHNR, FQNEAQ (reference sequence). The CDR3 region is CASSRRGGEDFF. The CDR3 DNA follows: TGTGCCAGCAGCCGAAGGGGAGGTGAAGATTTCTTT.

The gene calls are TRBV7-6 and TRBJ2-7, with TRBD1 matching 8 bases. This CDR3 comprises 13 residues. The J segment lost 3 bases and the V segment lost 3 bases, leaving 1 base of the junction unmatched. Germline V gives CDR1 SGHVS, CDR2 FNYEAQ. DNA for the CDR3: TGTGCCAGCAGCTTCGACAGGGGCTACGAGCAGTACTTC. Its translation: CASSFDRGYEQYF.

The chain joins TRBV13 to TRBJ1-1; D ambiguous. The germline CDR1 and CDR2 sequences are PRHDT and FYEKMQ (reference sequence). The CDR3 has 14 amino acids. Trimming removed 6 bases from V and 1 base from J, with 12 bases in between. Here the CDR3 DNA reads TGTGCCAGCAGTTTATTGTCCTGGAACACTGAAGCTTTCTTT. This translates into CASSLLSWNTEAFF. Drawing the rest from reference TRBV13 and TRBJ1-1, the complete variable domain is AAGVIQSPRHLIKEKRETATLKCYPIPRHDTVYWYQQGPGQDPQFLISFYEKMQSDKGSIPDRFSAQQFSDYHSELNMSSLELGDSALYFCASSLLSWNTEAFFGQGTRLTVV.

The rearrangement links TRBV4-2 to TRBJ1-3; 8 nucleotides align to TRBD1. Germline V gene lookup returns CDR1 LGHNA and CDR2 YNFKEQ. This CDR3 region has 16 residues. J gave up 2 bases and V 4 bases, and 7 bases lay outside the gene matches. This CDR3 reads CASSPRTGRTGNTIYF. The CDR3 nucleotides read TGTGCCAGCAGCCCTCGGACAGGGAGAACTGGAAACACCATATATTTT.

CDR3 in DNA: TGCGCCAGCAGCCCGGGGGCAGGGGGCCGTAGCACTGAAGCTTTCTTT. It specifies CASSPGAGGRSTEAFF. The chain is built from TRBV4-3 and TRBJ1-1; 8 positions match TRBD1. Per germline, CDR1 LGHNA and CDR2 YSLEER. The CDR3 is 16 amino acids. Germline trimming cut 4 bases from V and 4 bases from J; bases unmatched to any gene: 11.

This chain links TRBV7-9 with TRBJ2-7; tentative D call: TRBD2 (5 bases). The germline CDR1 and CDR2 sequences are SEHNR and FQNEAQ (reference sequence). This CDR3 has 14 amino acids. Trimming cost V 2 bases and J 0 bases, with 8 bases left between them. The CDR3 here is CASSLQDSSYEQYF. The CDR3 nucleotides are TGTGCCAGCAGCTTACAGGACTCCTCCTACGAGCAGTACTTC.

The gene calls are TRBV7-7 and TRBJ2-2; D perhaps matches TRBD1 (6 bases). The CDR3 is 14 amino acids. Germline V gene sequence: CDR1 SSHAT, CDR2 FNYEAQ (reference sequence). The V gene lost 2 bases and the J gene lost 5 bases, with 9 bases spanning the gap. The CDR3 here is CASSLQGSTGELFF. The CDR3 nucleotides read TGTGCCAGCAGCTTACAGGGGTCGACCGGGGAGCTGTTTTTT.

This chain links TRBV11-2 with TRBJ2-5; 11 nucleotides agree with TRBD2. Trimming cost V 1 base and J 4 bases; bases outside gene matches: 5. The CDR3 loop spans 16 amino acids. Germline-derived CDR1 and CDR2 are SGHAT and FQNNGV. The CDR3 sequence: CASSLGLAGIRETQYF. CDR3 DNA: TGTGCCAGCAGCTTAGGACTAGCGGGAATTCGAGAGACCCAGTACTTC.

The gene calls are TRBV14 and TRBJ2-5; 8 bases are a match to TRBD1. V shed 4 bases and J 4 bases; nucleotides not matched to a gene: 14. Germline CDR1 reads SGHDN; CDR2 reads FVKESK. CDR3 length equals 17 residues. The CDR3 DNA is TGTGCCAGCAGCCCTCGCCGGGCAGGGGGCCTTGTAGAGACCCAGTACTTC. Translation gives CASSPRRAGGLVETQYF. The full variable domain, in which reference TRBV14 and TRBJ2-5 provide the parts outside the CDR3, is EAGVTQFPSHSVIEKGQTVTLRCDPISGHDNLYWYRRVMGKEIKFLLHFVKESKQDESGMPNNRFLAERTGGTYSTLKVQPAELEDSGVYFCASSPRRAGGLVETQYFGPGTRLLVL.

The rearrangement joins TRBV19 to TRBJ2-7, with D maybe TRBD1 (5 bases). The germline gives CDR1 LNHDA, CDR2 SQIVND (reference sequence). CDR3 length: 14 amino acids. Trimming took off 7 bases at V and 0 bases at J, with 13 bases between the two ends. In nucleotides, the CDR3 is TGTGCCAGTACTTTGGGAAGGGGCTCCTACGAGCAGTACTTC. Translated: CASTLGRGSYEQYF.